This entry features one T cell receptor beta chain sequence. Its target is not known. This entry comes from a study of T cells in Graves' hyperthyroidism and ophthalmopathy. The study, taken as a whole, reports: Ophthalmopathy got predicted by the model a median about 6.7 months before its onset. A model of 13 V-J pairs discriminated ophthalmopathy from stable hyperthyroidism.

The V and J ends lost 3 bases and 8 bases, in that order; junction bases with no gene match: 16. This CDR3 spans 16 amino acids. CDR1 is SGDLS, CDR2 YYNGEE, per germline. Diagnostic assessment was based on clinical symptoms, serum thyroxine and TRAb, thyroid ultrasound and orbital computed tomography. The source material, RNA transcripts, was used to amplify TCR beta CDR3 regions. A set of HTBI primers served as the primers for a first-round RT-PCR of the TCR CDR3. One entry per CDR3 protein results from TCRdb running MiXCR on the multiplex PCR reads. The sample includes fewer than 200,000 distinct CDR3 sequences, 17% of them seen just once.

The receptor was derived from a woman between 50 and 59 years old with Graves' hyperthyroidism. V and J are TRBV9 and TRBJ1-2; 7 nucleotides agree with TRBD1. Sequencing was performed on blood. The CDR3 DNA follows: TGTGCCAGCAGCGGATACAGGGGACCCGCCTCCTGGGGCTACACCTTC. Amino acids: CASSGYRGPASWGYTF.